The T cell receptor beta chain under discussion was sequenced for a study of blood T cell repertoires in COVID-19. In the study overall: COVID-19 samples collected from the United States, Italy and Spain covered acute and convalescent phases.

The repertoire was sequenced with immunoSEQ multiplex PCR; TCRdb's copy has only in-frame clones and lacks some. The table shows about 200,000 clones, with over 75% occurring only once. V lost 2 bases, J lost 4 bases, and 8 bases stayed unmatched. Germline loops: CDR1 LGHDT, CDR2 YNNKEL (reference sequence). This CDR3 spans 16 amino acids. This chain uses TRBV3-1 (or the pseudogene TRBV3-2) with TRBJ2-3, with TRBD2 identical over 8 bases. The clonotype originates from an elderly man with acute or convalescent COVID-19. The source material was peripheral blood. The CDR3 nucleotides read TGTGCCAGCAGCCAAAGTGCTAGCGGGTGGCCAGATACGCAGTATTTT. Its protein product is CASSQSASGWPDTQYF.